The rows below give T cell receptor beta chains drawn from one sample of a study of blood T cell repertoires in COVID-19. Method: immunoSEQ multiplex PCR; TCRdb's copy keeps in-frame clones and lacks some. The repertoire has about 74,000 clones, around four fifths of them found once; the top ten carry about a third. Sequences were obtained from peripheral blood. Receptor source: a man between 65 and 85 years old with acute or convalescent COVID-19. CDR3s include the opening cysteine and the closing phenylalanine or tryptophan. The D gene is left open where the match is weak. Expanded clones get a size class; other rows say once, few or many, or leave the size out.

J,D,size,V,DNA,CDR3
TRBJ1-1,TRBD1,.,TRBV19,TGTGCCAGTAGTATAGAGGCCAGGGGGCGTACTGAAGCTTTCTTT,CASSIEARGRTEAFF
TRBJ1-2,.,.,TRBV16,TGTGCCAGCAGCCAATCCTTAACAGGGAATGGCTACACCTTC,CASSQSLTGNGYTF
TRBJ1-4,.,.,TRBV27,TGTGCCAGCAGTTTAATCCCAGGAGGTAATGAAAAACTGTTTTTT,CASSLIPGGNEKLFF
TRBJ1-5,.,.,TRBV7-8,TGTGCCAGCAGCTTAGATGGAGGGTATAGCAATCAGCCCCAGCATTTT,CASSLDGGYSNQPQHF
TRBJ1-1,TRBD1,.,TRBV6-6,TGTGCCAGCAGTGGCAGGGGGCGCGGGACTGAAGCTTTCTTT,CASSGRGRGTEAFF
TRBJ1-3,TRBD1,.,TRBV5-1,TGCGCCAGCAGCCAGGGGGGCTCTGGAAACACCATATATTTT,CASSQGGSGNTIYF
TRBJ2-7,TRBD2,.,TRBV6-5,TGTGCCAGCAGTTACCGAGCGGGAAGCTCCTACGAGCAGTACTTC,CASSYRAGSSYEQYF
TRBJ1-2,.,.,TRBV7-2,TGTGCCAGCAGCCCCCCGGTCCTCTATGGCTACACCTTC,CASSPPVLYGYTF
TRBJ2-2,TRBD2,.,TRBV5-6,TGTGCCAGCAGCTCCGAAGCCGGGACTAGCGTCTCCGGGGAGCTGTTTTTT,CASSSEAGTSVSGELFF
TRBJ1-5,.,.,TRBV19,TGTGCCAGTAGTCCGGCGGCGGGCAATCAGCCCCAGCATTTT,CASSPAAGNQPQHF
TRBJ1-5,TRBD1,.,TRBV19,TGTGCCAGTAGTAGAGGGGGCACTCAGCCCCAGCATTTT,CASSRGGTQPQHF
TRBJ1-3,.,.,TRBV24-1,TGTGCCACCAGTGATTTGCGACAGAGGTTGGGCTATGGAAACACCATATATTTT,CATSDLRQRLGYGNTIYF
TRBJ1-2,TRBD1,.,TRBV7-2,TGTGCCAGCATCCCCGGGACAGGGGGCCTCTATGGCTACACCTTC,CASIPGTGGLYGYTF
TRBJ2-2,TRBD2,few,TRBV5-4,TGTGCCAGCAGCGCCCTAGCGGGTACCGGGGAGCTGTTTTTT,CASSALAGTGELFF
TRBJ2-1,.,.,TRBV27,TGTGCCAGCAGTTCGACCTCCCGGGGTGTTTACAATGAGCAGTTCTTC,CASSSTSRGVYNEQFF
TRBJ2-3,.,.,TRBV11-2,TGTGCCAGCAGCTTCAGAAGCACAGGGCGCAGCACAGATACGCAGTATTTT,CASSFRSTGRSTDTQYF
TRBJ1-2,.,.,TRBV28,TGTGCCAGCAGTTTAAGGGGGATGGACTATGGCTACACCTTC,CASSLRGMDYGYTF
TRBJ2-3,.,.,TRBV29-1,TGCAGCACCCTATTACTCCGGGTTGCTGGCACAGATACGCAGTATTTT,CSTLLLRVAGTDTQYF
TRBJ2-1,TRBD2,.,TRBV11-2,TGTGCCAGCAGCTTAGAGGGGCGGGAGGGCGGTGAGCAGTTCTTC,CASSLEGREGGEQFF
TRBJ1-2,.,.,TRBV29-1,TGCAGCGTTGAGTCCCTTAGCTATGGCTACACCTTC,CSVESLSYGYTF
TRBJ2-4,TRBD2,.,TRBV9,TGTGCCAGCAGCGTAGGTGGGGCTAGCGGGAGTTCTTCAGCCAAAAACATTCAGTACTTC,CASSVGGASGSSSAKNIQYF
TRBJ2-7,.,.,TRBV12-3/TRBV12-4,TGTGCCAGCAGCCGACAGAAGGCCTACGAGCAGTACTTC,CASSRQKAYEQYF
TRBJ2-1,TRBD2,.,TRBV19,TGTGCCACTAGGACTAGCGGGAGGAGCTCCTACAATGAGCAGTTCTTC,CATRTSGRSSYNEQFF
TRBJ2-2,.,.,TRBV12-5,TGTGCTAGTGGCTCAGGGACTCTGAACACCGGGGAGCTGTTTTTT,CASGSGTLNTGELFF
TRBJ2-3,.,.,TRBV3-1/TRBV3-2,TGTGCCAGCAGCCAAAGTCCCACCGAGGTGGCAGATACGCAGTATTTT,CASSQSPTEVADTQYF
TRBJ2-6,.,.,TRBV3-1/TRBV3-2,TGTGCCAGCAGCCATGCGGGGCCTGGGGCCAACGTCCTGACTTTC,CASSHAGPGANVLTF
TRBJ2-1,.,.,TRBV5-1,TGCGCCAGCAGCTTGCGAAGTACGGGTCGGGATGAGCAGTTCTTC,CASSLRSTGRDEQFF
TRBJ2-1,TRBD2,.,TRBV7-9,TGTGCCAGCAGCTCTACGCCGTCCGGGACTAGCGGGAAGGTCGGTGAGCAGTTCTTC,CASSSTPSGTSGKVGEQFF
TRBJ2-1,TRBD2,.,TRBV7-2,TGTGCCAGCAGCTCGTATGGGACTATCACTAACAATGAGCAGTTCTTC,CASSSYGTITNNEQFF
TRBJ2-1,TRBD2,.,TRBV14,TGTGCCAGCAGCTCTAGCGGGAGAGGAAATGAGCAGTTCTTC,CASSSSGRGNEQFF
TRBJ2-7,.,.,TRBV9,TGTGCCAGCAGCCCCCGCGCCTCCGGGACTGCTATGCACGAGCAGTACTTC,CASSPRASGTAMHEQYF
TRBJ2-7,TRBD2,.,TRBV6-5,TGTGCCAGTAGCGGGAGTGGCTCCTCTCTCTACGAGCAGTACTTC,CASSGSGSSLYEQYF
TRBJ1-3,TRBD1,.,TRBV28,TGTGCCAGCAGTTTAGTACAGGGGAACTCTGGAAACACCATATATTTT,CASSLVQGNSGNTIYF
TRBJ1-2,.,.,TRBV9,TGTGCCAGCAGCGTTCACGGTGGGCTCTATGGCTACACCTTC,CASSVHGGLYGYTF
TRBJ1-5,.,.,TRBV7-2,TGTGCCAGCAGCTCCCCAAAGGGGGATCAGCCCCAGCATTTT,CASSSPKGDQPQHF
TRBJ1-2,TRBD1,few,TRBV4-1,TGCGCCAGCAGCCAAGGGACGGACAGGGTTTATGGCTACACCTTC,CASSQGTDRVYGYTF
TRBJ2-3,TRBD2,.,TRBV7-2,TGTGCCAGCAGCCCGCGGGTTGGGCGGGGGACTAGCACAGATACGCAGTATTTT,CASSPRVGRGTSTDTQYF
TRBJ2-5,.,.,TRBV9,TGTGCCAGCAGCGTGCTAGCGACCCCGGAGACCCAGTACTTC,CASSVLATPETQYF
TRBJ1-2,.,.,TRBV27,TGTGCCAGCAGTTTACCCGGAGCGATAGGCTACACCTTC,CASSLPGAIGYTF
TRBJ2-3,.,.,TRBV7-2,TGTGCCAGCAGCATCGAGAGGTATGGCACAGATACGCAGTATTTT,CASSIERYGTDTQYF
TRBJ1-3,TRBD1,.,TRBV7-2,TGTGCCAGCAGCCTAAACAGGGGCTTCTCTGGAAACACCATATATTTT,CASSLNRGFSGNTIYF
TRBJ1-2,.,.,TRBV12-3/TRBV12-4,TGTGCCAGCAGTTTTTCAGCAGGAGGCTACACCTTC,CASSFSAGGYTF
TRBJ1-1,.,.,TRBV28,TGTGCCAGCAGTTTGGGGGGGTTTGTAGGGAACACTGAAGCTTTCTTT,CASSLGGFVGNTEAFF
TRBJ2-5,TRBD1,.,TRBV18,TGTGCCAGCTCCCATCCCATCCCAGGGGGCCGGGAGACCCAGTACTTC,CASSHPIPGGRETQYF
TRBJ2-1,TRBD2,.,TRBV28,TGTGCCAGCAGTTTAAGCCTAGCGGGAGGGGGCACGTACAATGAGCAGTTCTTC,CASSLSLAGGGTYNEQFF
TRBJ1-2,.,.,TRBV2,TGTGCCGGCGCAGACCGCGGTGGCTACACCTTC,CAGADRGGYTF
TRBJ1-2,.,.,TRBV18,TGTGCCAGCTCACCAGAGGCTAACTATGGCTACACCTTC,CASSPEANYGYTF